The entry below describes one T cell receptor (beta chain). Its antigen has not been determined. No base qualities exist here, and no much larger clone lies one base off it. V has 7 bases trimmed and J has 0 bases trimmed; junction bases matching no gene number 9. The CDR3 measures 16 amino acids from cysteine to phenylalanine. The CDR3 DNA has 48 bases and is translated from base 1. Taken from the germline V gene, the CDR1 and CDR2 loops are SQVTM and ANQGSEA. The data originate from a study of T cell changes during pregnancy in multiple sclerosis (dated by TCRdb to the late 2010s). Background on the whole study: In women with multiple sclerosis, the researchers looked at how the T cell repertoire shifted as pregnancy progressed.

The library was made by the immunoSEQ multiplex PCR assay. TCRdb carries this immuneACCESS record with in-frame sequences only. Its versions omit some clonotypes, under half of them owing to an unresolved V gene in the studies checked, with the rest unexplained. The sample records some 34,000 clones, over 90% of which are singletons. The ten largest clones capture approximately 0.41% of the sample. The sample in question was CD4+ T cells from peripheral blood mononuclear cells, obtained in the third trimester of pregnancy. The origin of this receptor is a female donor in good health, enrolled as a control in a pregnancy study. This receptor chain uses TRBV29-1 and TRBJ2-3; TRBD2 aligns with 11 central bases. The DNA reads as follows: TGCAGCGAGACTAGCGGGGCGAACCCTAGCACAGATACGCAGTATTTT. Its protein product is CSETSGANPSTDTQYF.